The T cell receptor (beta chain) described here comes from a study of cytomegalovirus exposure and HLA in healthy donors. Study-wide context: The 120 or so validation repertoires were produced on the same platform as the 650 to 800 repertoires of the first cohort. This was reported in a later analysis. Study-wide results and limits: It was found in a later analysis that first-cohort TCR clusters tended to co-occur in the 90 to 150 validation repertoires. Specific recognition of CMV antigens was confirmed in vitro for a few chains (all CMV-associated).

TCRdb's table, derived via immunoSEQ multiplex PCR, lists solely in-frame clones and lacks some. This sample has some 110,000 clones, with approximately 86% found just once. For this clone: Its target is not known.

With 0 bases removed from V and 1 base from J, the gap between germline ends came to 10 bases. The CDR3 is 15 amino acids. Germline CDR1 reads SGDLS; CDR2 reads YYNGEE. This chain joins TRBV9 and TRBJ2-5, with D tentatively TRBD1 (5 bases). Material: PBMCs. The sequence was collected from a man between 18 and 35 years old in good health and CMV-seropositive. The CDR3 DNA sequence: TGTGCCAGCAGCGTAGGGGGCGGTACCCAAGAGACCCAGTACTTC. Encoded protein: CASSVGGGTQETQYF.